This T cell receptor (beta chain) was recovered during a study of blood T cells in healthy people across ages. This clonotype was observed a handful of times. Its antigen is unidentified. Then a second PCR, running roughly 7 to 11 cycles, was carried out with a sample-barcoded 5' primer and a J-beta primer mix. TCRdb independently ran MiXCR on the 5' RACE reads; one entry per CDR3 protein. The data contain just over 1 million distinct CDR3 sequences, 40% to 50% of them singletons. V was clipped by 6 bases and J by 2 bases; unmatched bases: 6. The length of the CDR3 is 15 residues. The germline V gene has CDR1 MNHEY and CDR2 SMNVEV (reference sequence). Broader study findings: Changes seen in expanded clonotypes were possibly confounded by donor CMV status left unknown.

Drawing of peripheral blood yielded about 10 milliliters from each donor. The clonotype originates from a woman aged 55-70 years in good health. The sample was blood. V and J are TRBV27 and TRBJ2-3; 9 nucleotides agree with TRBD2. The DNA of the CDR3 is TGTGCCAGCAGGGGCCCTAGCGGGACCACAGATACGCAGTATTTT. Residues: CASRGPSGTTDTQYF.